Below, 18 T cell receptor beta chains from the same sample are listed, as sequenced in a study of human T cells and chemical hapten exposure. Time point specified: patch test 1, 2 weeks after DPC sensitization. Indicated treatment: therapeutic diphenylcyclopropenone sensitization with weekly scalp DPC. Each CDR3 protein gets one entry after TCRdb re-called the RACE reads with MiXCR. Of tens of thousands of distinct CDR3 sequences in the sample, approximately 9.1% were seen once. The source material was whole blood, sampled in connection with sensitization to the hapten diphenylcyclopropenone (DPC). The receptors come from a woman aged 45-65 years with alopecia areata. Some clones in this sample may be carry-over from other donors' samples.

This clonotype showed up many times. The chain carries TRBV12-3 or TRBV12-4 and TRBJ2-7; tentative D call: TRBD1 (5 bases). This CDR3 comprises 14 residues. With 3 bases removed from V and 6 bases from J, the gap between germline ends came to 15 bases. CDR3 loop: CASSFMDTVSEQYF. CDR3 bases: TGTGCCAGCAGTTTCATGGACACCGTCTCCGAGCAGTACTTC.

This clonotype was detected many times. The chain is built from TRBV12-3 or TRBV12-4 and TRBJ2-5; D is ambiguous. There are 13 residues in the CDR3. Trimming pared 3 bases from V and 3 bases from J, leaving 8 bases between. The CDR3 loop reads CASSFGVEETQYF. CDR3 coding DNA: TGTGCCAGCAGTTTTGGGGTTGAAGAGACCCAGTACTTC.

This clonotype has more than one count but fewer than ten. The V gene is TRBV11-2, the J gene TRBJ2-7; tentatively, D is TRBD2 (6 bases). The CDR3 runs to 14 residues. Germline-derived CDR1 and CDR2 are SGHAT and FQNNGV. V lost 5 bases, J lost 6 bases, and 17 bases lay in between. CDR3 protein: CASSPGGSTTEQYF. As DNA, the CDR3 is TGTGCCAGCAGCCCCGGAGGGTCGACCACCGAGCAGTACTTC.

The CDR3 DNA is TGTGCCAGCAGTCGCATCAGCGGACCGAACGAGCAGTACTTC. It encodes CASSRISGPNEQYF. This chain links TRBV6-2 or TRBV6-3 with TRBJ2-7, with a tentative D call TRBD2 (5 bases). The germline V and J ends were trimmed by 5 bases and 5 bases, with 16 bases remaining between them. The CDR3 contains 14 residues. Germline CDR1 and CDR2: MNHEY and SVGEGT.

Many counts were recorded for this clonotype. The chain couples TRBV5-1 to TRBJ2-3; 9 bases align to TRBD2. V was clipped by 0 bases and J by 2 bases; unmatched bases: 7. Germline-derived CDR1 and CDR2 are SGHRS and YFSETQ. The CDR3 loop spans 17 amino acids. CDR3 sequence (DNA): TGCGCCAGCAGCTTGGCGCCAGCGGGAGGTCCCACAGATACGCAGTATTTT. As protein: CASSLAPAGGPTDTQYF. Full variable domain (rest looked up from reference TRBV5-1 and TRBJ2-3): KAGVTQTPRYLIKTRGQQVTLSCSPISGHRSVSWYQQTPGQGLQFLFEYFSETQRNKGNFPGRFSGRQFSNSRSEMNVSTLELGDSALYLCASSLAPAGGPTDTQYFGPGTRLTVL.

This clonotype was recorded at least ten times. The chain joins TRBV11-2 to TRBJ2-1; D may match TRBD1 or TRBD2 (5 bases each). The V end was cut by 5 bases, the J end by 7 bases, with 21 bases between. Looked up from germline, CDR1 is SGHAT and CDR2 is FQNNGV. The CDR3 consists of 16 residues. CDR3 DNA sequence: TGTGCCAGCAGCCAACCCGGGACCGTTCCCCCTAATGAGCAGTTCTTC. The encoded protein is CASSQPGTVPPNEQFF.

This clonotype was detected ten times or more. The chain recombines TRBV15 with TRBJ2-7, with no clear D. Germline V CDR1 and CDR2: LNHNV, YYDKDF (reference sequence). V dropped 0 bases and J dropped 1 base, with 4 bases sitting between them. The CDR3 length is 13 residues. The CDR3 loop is CATSREESYEQYF. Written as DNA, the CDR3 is TGTGCCACCAGCAGAGAAGAGTCCTACGAGCAGTACTTC. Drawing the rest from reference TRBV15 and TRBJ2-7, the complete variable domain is DAMVIQNPRYQVTQFGKPVTLSCSQTLNHNVMYWYQQKSSQAPKLLFHYYDKDFNNEADTPDNFQSRRPNTSFCFLDIRSPGLGDTAMYLCATSREESYEQYFGPGTRLTVT.

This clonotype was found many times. The CDR3 DNA follows: TGTGCCAGCAGCTTGCAGTTTAGCACAGATACGCAGTATTTT. It translates to CASSLQFSTDTQYF. The rearrangement joins TRBV7-9 to TRBJ2-3; the D is unclear. Deletions cut 3 bases from V and 0 bases from J, with 7 bases between. The CDR3 has 14 residues. CDR1 and CDR2 (germline): SEHNR, FQNEAQ (reference sequence).

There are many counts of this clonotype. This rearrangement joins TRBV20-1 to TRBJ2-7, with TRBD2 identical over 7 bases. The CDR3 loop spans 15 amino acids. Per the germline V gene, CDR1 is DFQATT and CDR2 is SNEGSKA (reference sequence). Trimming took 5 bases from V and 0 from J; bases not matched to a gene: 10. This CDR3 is CSASLALETSYEQYF. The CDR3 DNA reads TGCAGTGCTTCACTAGCGTTAGAGACCTCCTACGAGCAGTACTTC.

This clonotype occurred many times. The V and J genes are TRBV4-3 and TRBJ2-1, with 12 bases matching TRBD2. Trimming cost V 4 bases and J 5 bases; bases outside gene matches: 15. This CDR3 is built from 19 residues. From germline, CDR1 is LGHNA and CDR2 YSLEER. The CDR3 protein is CASSPRLAGESARNNEQFF. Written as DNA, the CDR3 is TGCGCCAGCAGCCCAAGACTAGCGGGAGAAAGTGCGCGGAACAATGAGCAGTTCTTC.

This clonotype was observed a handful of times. The CDR3 loop reads CASRGDRASNTEAFF. In DNA, the CDR3 is TGTGCCAGCAGGGGGGACAGGGCTTCGAACACTGAAGCTTTCTTT. This chain links TRBV2 with TRBJ1-1, with 9 bases fitting TRBD1. Germline V gene data show CDR1 as SNHLY and CDR2 as FYNNEI. The CDR3 is made up of 15 amino acids. The trim removed 6 bases at V and 1 base at J, leaving 6 bases unmatched.

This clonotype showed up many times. The CDR3 here is CASSYSGTAQETQYF. As DNA, the CDR3 is TGTGCCAGCAGTTATTCCGGGACAGCCCAAGAGACCCAGTACTTC. The chain joins TRBV7-6 to TRBJ2-5; 7 bases agree with TRBD1. Germline CDR1 reads SGHVS; CDR2 reads FNYEAQ. J gave up 1 base and V 6 bases, and 8 bases lay outside the gene matches. CDR3 length: 15 residues.

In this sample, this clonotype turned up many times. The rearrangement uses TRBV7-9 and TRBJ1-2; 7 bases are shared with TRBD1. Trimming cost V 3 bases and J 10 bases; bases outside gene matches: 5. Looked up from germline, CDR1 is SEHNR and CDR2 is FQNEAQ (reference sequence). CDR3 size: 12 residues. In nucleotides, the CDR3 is TGTGCCAGCAGCTTGGGAGACAGGGCCTACACCTTC. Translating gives CASSLGDRAYTF.

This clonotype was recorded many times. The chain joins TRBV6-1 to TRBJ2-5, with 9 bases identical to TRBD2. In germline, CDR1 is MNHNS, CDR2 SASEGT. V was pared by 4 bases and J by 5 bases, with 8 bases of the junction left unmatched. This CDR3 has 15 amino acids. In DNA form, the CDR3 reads TGTGCCAGCAGTGGTGCGGGAGGGCCCTCTGAGACCCAGTACTTC. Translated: CASSGAGGPSETQYF.

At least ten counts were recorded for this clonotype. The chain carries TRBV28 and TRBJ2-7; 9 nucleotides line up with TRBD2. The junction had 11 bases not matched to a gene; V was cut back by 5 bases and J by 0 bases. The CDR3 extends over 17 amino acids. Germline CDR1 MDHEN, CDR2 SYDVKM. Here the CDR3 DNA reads TGTGCCAGCAGTCCCAACTTACTAGCGGGTGTCTCCTACGAGCAGTACTTC. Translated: CASSPNLLAGVSYEQYF.

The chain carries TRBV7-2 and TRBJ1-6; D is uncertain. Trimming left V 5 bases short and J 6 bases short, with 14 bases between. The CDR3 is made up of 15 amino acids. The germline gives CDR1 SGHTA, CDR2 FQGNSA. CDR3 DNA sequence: TGTGCCAGCAGCCTAGAAGGAGGGTCTAATTCACCCCTCCACTTT. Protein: CASSLEGGSNSPLHF.

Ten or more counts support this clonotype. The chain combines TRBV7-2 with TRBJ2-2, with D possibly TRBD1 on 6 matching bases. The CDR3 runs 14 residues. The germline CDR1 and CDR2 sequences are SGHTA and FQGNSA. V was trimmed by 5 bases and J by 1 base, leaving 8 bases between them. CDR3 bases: TGTGCCAGCAGCCGGGGACAGAACACCGGGGAGCTGTTTTTT. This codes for CASSRGQNTGELFF.

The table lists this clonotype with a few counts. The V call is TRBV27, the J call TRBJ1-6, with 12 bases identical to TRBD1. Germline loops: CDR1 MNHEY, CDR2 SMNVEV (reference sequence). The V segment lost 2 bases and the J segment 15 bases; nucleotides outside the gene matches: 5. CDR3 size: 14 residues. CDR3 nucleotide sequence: TGTGCCAGCAGTTTAACCGGGACAGGGGGCCTCCTCCACTTT. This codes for CASSLTGTGGLLHF.